One and the same sample provided the 14 T cell receptor beta chains below, sequenced in a study of blood T cells in healthy people across ages. The authors ran a second PCR of roughly 6 to 12 cycles using a sample-barcoded 5' primer and a J-beta primer mix. TCRdb redid the calling of the 5' RACE reads with MiXCR, one entry per CDR3 protein. The sample lists about 800,000 distinct CDR3 sequences; 55% to 70% were seen once. Sequencing used blood. The source is a man aged 25-40 years in good health.

The chain employs TRBV20-1 and TRBJ2-1; 13 positions agree with TRBD2. The trim removed 0 bases at V and 6 bases at J, leaving 11 bases unmatched. Germline CDR1 is DFQATT and CDR2 is SNEGSKA (reference sequence). This CDR3 has 18 amino acids. CDR3 sequence reads: CSARDSGLAGNIGNEQFF. CDR3 nucleotides: TGCAGTGCTAGAGATTCGGGACTAGCGGGGAATATCGGCAATGAGCAGTTCTTC.

The gene calls are TRBV11-1 and TRBJ2-5; no firm D call. The V gene lost 0 bases and the J gene lost 2 bases, with 7 bases spanning the gap. CDR1 SGHAT and CDR2 FQDESV come from the germline V gene (reference sequence). The CDR3 consists of 14 residues. The chain's CDR3 is CASSLANSQETQYF. In DNA form, the CDR3 reads TGTGCCAGCAGCTTAGCGAACAGTCAAGAGACCCAGTACTTC.

The chain recombines TRBV29-1 with TRBJ1-5, with D tentatively TRBD1 (6 bases). Trimming removed 4 bases at V and 2 bases at J, with 9 bases between. CDR3 length: 13 residues. CDR1 and CDR2 from the germline V gene are SQVTM and ANQGSEA. CDR3 DNA: TGCAGCGTTGGGGGGGCTGGCAATCAGCCCCAGCATTTT. Its protein is CSVGGAGNQPQHF. The variable domain in full, completed from reference TRBV29-1 and TRBJ1-5, reads SAVISQKPSRDICQRGTSLTIQCQVDSQVTMMFWYRQQPGQSLTLIATANQGSEATYESGFVIDKFPISRPNLTFSTLTVSNMSPEDSSIYLCSVGGAGNQPQHFGDGTRLSIL.

For the CDR3, the DNA is TGCAGTGCTAGAGTCAACGACAGGAACTCTGGGGCCAACGTCCTGACTTTC. Translated: CSARVNDRNSGANVLTF. The V gene is TRBV20-1, the J gene TRBJ2-6, with D maybe TRBD1 (6 bases). CDR3 length: 17 amino acids. Germline V CDR1 and CDR2: DFQATT, SNEGSKA (reference sequence). The V and J ends lost 1 base and 0 bases respectively, with 13 bases between them.

The rearrangement links TRBV9 to TRBJ2-5; D is perhaps TRBD2 (6 bases). Germline V lookup: CDR1 SGDLS, CDR2 YYNGEE. The V end was cut by 3 bases, the J end by 2 bases, with 14 bases between. The CDR3 covers 15 residues. The CDR3 nucleotides are TGTGCCAGCAGCGGAGGAGCGGGTAAACAAGAGACCCAGTACTTC. Translating it yields CASSGGAGKQETQYF.

V gene TRBV9 combines with J gene TRBJ2-5; TRBD2 is a possible D gene (7 bases). CDR3 length: 13 amino acids. V was pared by 4 bases and J by 13 bases, with 20 bases between. Germline assignment: CDR1 SGDLS and CDR2 YYNGEE. CDR3 amino acids: CASSPRGAAVMYF. CDR3 bases: TGTGCCAGCAGCCCTCGGGGGGCGGCCGTTATGTACTTC.

The chain recombines TRBV3-1 with TRBJ2-1; possible D gene TRBD2, 6 bases. Germline V CDR1 and CDR2: LGHDT, YNNKEL (reference sequence). V was pared by 0 bases and J by 10 bases, with 16 bases between. The CDR3 is made up of 15 amino acids. CDR3 DNA sequence: TGTGCCAGCAGCCAAGAGAGGGGTCCCCGGGGGGAGCAGTTCTTC. Residues: CASSQERGPRGEQFF.

V is TRBV29-1 and J is TRBJ2-1, with TRBD2 identical over 9 bases. This CDR3 has 15 amino acids. Trimming cost V 1 base and J 4 bases; bases outside gene matches: 5. Germline CDR1 and CDR2: SQVTM and ANQGSEA. CDR3 sequence (DNA): TGCAGCGTTGAAGTAATAGCGGGAGTTTACAATGAGCAGTTCTTC. Translation gives CSVEVIAGVYNEQFF.

At least ten counts were recorded for this clonotype. The chain employs TRBV20-1 and TRBJ2-5; no clear D gene. This CDR3 region has 12 residues. Germline CDR1 and CDR2: DFQATT and SNEGSKA (reference sequence). Deletions cut 2 bases from V and 3 bases from J, with 7 bases between. The CDR3 here is CSARRQEETQYF. The CDR3 DNA is TGCAGTGCTAGAAGGCAGGAAGAGACCCAGTACTTC.

The chain uses TRBV12-3 or TRBV12-4 and TRBJ2-5; D is undetermined. The DNA matches TRBJ2-1 better at its end, which makes the J call doubtful. This CDR3 region has 12 residues. DNA for the CDR3: TGTGCCAGCAGTTTTGCGCAAGAGACCCAGTTCTTC. It encodes CASSFAQETQFF.

The chain is built from TRBV29-1 and TRBJ2-3; D gene ambiguous. Germline CDR1 and CDR2: SQVTM and ANQGSEA. The CDR3 consists of 14 residues. V was clipped by 4 bases and J by 2 bases, with 13 bases between them. CDR3 DNA: TGCAGCGTTGTTGGGCGGCTGAACACAGATACGCAGTATTTT. The encoded protein is CSVVGRLNTDTQYF.

The chain employs TRBV7-2 and TRBJ2-7; 8 positions agree with TRBD1. The CDR3 contains 14 residues. The J segment lost 2 bases and the V segment lost 5 bases, leaving 5 bases of the junction unmatched. Germline V lookup: CDR1 SGHTA, CDR2 FQGNSA. The CDR3 nucleotides are TGTGCCAGCAGCCCCGAACAGGGGGCCTACGAGCAGTACTTC. Translating gives CASSPEQGAYEQYF.

The table lists this clonotype with a few counts. The chain has TRBV4-3 and TRBJ2-7, with 9 positions matching TRBD2. The CDR3 contains 18 residues. The ends lost 4 bases at V and 5 bases at J; junction bases unmatched: 18. Germline V gives CDR1 LGHNA, CDR2 YSLEER. The CDR3 is CASSPLRSGRLFEDEQYF. In DNA form, the CDR3 reads TGCGCCAGCAGCCCGCTTAGGAGCGGGAGGCTTTTCGAGGACGAGCAGTACTTC.

The chain's CDR3 is CASSMNALLVEQYF. The CDR3 DNA reads as TGTGCCAGCAGTATGAACGCTCTCCTGGTCGAGCAGTACTTC. The chain links TRBV6-1 to TRBJ2-7; D uncertain. The CDR3 extends over 14 amino acids. V gave up 5 bases and J gave up 6 bases, with 17 bases separating them. Germline CDR1 reads MNHNS; CDR2 reads SASEGT.